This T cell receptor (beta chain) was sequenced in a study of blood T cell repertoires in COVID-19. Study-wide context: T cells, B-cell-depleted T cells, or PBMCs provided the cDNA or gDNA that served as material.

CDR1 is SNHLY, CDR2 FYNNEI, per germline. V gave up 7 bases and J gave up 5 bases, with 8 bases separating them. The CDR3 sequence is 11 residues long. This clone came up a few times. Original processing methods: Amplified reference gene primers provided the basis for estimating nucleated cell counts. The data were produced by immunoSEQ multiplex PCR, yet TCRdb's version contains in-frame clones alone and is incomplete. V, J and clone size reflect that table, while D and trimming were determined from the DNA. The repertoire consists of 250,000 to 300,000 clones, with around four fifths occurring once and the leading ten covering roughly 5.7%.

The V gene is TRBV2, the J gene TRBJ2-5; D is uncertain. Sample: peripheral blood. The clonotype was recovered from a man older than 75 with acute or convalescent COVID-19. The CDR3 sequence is CASTPRETQYF. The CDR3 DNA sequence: TGTGCCAGCACCCCCCGGGAGACCCAGTACTTC.